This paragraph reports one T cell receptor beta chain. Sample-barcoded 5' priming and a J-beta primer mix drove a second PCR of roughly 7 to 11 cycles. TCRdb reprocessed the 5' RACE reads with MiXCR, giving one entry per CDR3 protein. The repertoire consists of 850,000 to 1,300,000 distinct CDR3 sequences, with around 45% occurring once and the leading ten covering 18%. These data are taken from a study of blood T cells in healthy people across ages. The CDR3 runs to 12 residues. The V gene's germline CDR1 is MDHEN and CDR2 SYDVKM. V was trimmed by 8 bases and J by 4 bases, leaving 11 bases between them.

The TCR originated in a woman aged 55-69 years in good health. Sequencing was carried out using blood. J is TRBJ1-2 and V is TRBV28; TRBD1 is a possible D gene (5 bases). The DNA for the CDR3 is TGTGCCAGCGCGGGGCTTAGCTATGGCTACACCTTC. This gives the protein CASAGLSYGYTF.